This T cell receptor beta chain was found in a study of identical twins. This clonotype was counted only a few times. TCRdb itself ran the 5' RACE reads through MiXCR, one entry per CDR3 protein. The repertoire holds over 600,000 distinct CDR3 sequences, with 20% to 25% as singletons. The V and J ends lost 0 bases and 14 bases respectively, with 14 bases between them. Per the germline V gene, CDR1 is SGHDN and CDR2 is FVKESK. The CDR3 runs 13 residues. A further study also used this sample, focusing on T cells expressing NK-cell markers. That paper notes: Sorted CD3+CD56+NKG2C+, CD3+CD56+NKG2C- and CD3+CD56-NKG2C+ T cells supplied TCR beta repertoires.

The rearrangement links TRBV14 to TRBJ2-1; tentatively, D is TRBD1 (5 bases). Sequencing used PBMCs. This clonotype was obtained from a woman aged 18-30 years in good health. CDR3 in amino acids: CASSQDRRQPEFF. The CDR3 coding sequence is TGTGCCAGCAGCCAAGATAGACGACAGCCGGAGTTCTTC.